The subject of this entry is one T cell receptor (beta chain). The data stem from a study of regulatory T cells in long-lasting Graves disease. CDR1 is MDHEN and CDR2 is SYDVKM in the germline V gene. Deletions cut 10 bases from V and 7 bases from J, with 17 bases between. The CDR3 has 13 amino acids. Regarding time point: persistent/refractory GD, antithyroid drugs over 5 years with positive TRAb. The authors made the TCR library using RNA they extracted from PBMCs. HTBI primers from iRepertoire and Arm-PCR of CDR3 regions yielded the TCR beta libraries. MiXCR, applied by TCRdb to the multiplex PCR reads, yields one record per CDR3 protein. The data show 700,000 or so distinct CDR3 sequences, around 30% seen once.

This rearrangement joins TRBV28 to TRBJ1-5, with D possibly TRBD1 on 6 matching bases. The sequenced sample was peripheral blood mononuclear cells (PBMCs), obtained when the disease was refractory, from a patient treated with antithyroid drugs. The receptor was derived from a female donor with Graves disease. The CDR3 is CAIMLPGVQPQHF. The CDR3 region has the DNA TGTGCCATCATGCTCCCAGGGGTGCAGCCCCAGCATTTT.